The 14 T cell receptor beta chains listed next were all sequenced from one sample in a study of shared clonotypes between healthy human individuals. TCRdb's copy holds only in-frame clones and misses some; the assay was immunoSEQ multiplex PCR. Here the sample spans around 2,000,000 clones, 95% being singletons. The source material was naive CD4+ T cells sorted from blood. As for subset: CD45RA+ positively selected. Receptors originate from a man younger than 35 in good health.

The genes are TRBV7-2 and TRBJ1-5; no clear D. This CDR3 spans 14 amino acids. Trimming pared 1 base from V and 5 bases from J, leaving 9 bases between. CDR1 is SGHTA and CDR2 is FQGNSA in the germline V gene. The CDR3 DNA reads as TGTGCCAGCAGCTTAGAAGGCGGTTATCAGCCCCAGCATTTT. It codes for CASSLEGGYQPQHF.

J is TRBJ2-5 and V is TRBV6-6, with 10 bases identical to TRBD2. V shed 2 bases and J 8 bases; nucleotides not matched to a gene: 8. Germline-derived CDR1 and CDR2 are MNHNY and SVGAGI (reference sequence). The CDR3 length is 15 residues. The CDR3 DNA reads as TGTGCCAGCAGTTACGAGCGGGGGGGCATACGAACCCAGTACTTC. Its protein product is CASSYERGGIRTQYF.

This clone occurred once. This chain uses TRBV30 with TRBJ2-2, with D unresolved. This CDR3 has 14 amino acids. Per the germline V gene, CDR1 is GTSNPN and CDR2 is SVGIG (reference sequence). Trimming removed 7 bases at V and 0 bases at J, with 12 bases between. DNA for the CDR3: TGTGCCTACTTGACAAACGCGAACACCGGGGAGCTGTTTTTT. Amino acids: CAYLTNANTGELFF.

CDR3 sequence reads: CASSLGSSDTQYF. The CDR3 nucleotides are TGTGCCAGCAGCCTCGGGTCCTCAGATACGCAGTATTTT. The chain is built from TRBV7-6 and TRBJ2-3; D not resolved. The CDR3 covers 13 residues. V was shortened by 5 bases and J by 4 bases, with 10 bases between the two germline ends. The germline gives CDR1 SGHVS, CDR2 FNYEAQ.

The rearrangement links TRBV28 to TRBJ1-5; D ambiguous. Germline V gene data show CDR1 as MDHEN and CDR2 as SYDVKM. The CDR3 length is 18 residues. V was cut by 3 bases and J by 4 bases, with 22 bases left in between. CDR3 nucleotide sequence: TGTGCCAGCAGTTTGGAGCAAGCAGTCGCTCAGACGAATCAGCCCCAGCATTTT. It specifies CASSLEQAVAQTNQPQHF.

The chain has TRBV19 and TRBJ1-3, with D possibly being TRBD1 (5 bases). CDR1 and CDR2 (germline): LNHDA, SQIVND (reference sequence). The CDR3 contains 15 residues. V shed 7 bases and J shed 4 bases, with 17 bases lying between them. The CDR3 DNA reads TGTGCCAGTACCCCCAGGAGGGGATTCGGAAACACCATATATTTT. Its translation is CASTPRRGFGNTIYF. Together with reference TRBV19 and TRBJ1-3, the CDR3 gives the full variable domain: DGGITQSPKYLFRKEGQNVTLSCEQNLNHDAMYWYRQDPGQGLRLIYYSQIVNDFQKGDIAEGYSVSREKKESFPLTVTSAQKNPTAFYLCASTPRRGFGNTIYFGEGSWLTVV.

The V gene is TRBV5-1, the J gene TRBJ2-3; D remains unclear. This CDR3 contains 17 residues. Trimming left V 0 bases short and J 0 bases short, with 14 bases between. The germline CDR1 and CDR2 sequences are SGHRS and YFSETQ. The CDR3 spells CASSLATLDASTDTQYF. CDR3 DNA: TGCGCCAGCAGCTTGGCCACCTTAGACGCCAGCACAGATACGCAGTATTTT.

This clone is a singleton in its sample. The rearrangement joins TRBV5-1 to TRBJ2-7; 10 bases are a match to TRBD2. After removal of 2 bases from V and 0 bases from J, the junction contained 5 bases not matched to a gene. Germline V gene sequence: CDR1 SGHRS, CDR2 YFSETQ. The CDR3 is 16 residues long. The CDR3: CASSFLAGDSSYEQYF. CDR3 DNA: TGCGCCAGCAGCTTTCTAGCGGGGGATAGCTCCTACGAGCAGTACTTC.

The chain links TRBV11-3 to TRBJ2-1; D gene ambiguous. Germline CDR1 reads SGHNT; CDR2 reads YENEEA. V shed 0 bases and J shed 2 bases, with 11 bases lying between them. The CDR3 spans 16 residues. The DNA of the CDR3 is TGTGCCAGCAGCTTAGAAGAGAATCCCCCCTACAATGAGCAGTTCTTC. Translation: CASSLEENPPYNEQFF. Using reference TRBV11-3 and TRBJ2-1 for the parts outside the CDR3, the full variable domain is EAGVVQSPRYKIIEKKQPVAFWCNPISGHNTLYWYLQNLGQGPELLIRYENEEAVDDSQLPKDRFSAERLKGVDSTLKIQPAELGDSAVYLCASSLEENPPYNEQFFGPGTRLTVL.

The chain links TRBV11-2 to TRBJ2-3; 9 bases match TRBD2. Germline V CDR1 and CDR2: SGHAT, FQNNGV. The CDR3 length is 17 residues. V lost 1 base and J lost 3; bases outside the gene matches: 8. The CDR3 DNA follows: TGTGCCAGCAGCTTAGTCGGGCGGGGGGGCCTGACAGATACGCAGTATTTT. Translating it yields CASSLVGRGGLTDTQYF.

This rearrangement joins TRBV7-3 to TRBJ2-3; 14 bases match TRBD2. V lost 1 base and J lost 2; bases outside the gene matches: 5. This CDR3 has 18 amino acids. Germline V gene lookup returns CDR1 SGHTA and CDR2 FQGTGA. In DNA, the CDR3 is TGTGCCAGCAGCTTAAATGGACTAGCGGGGGGTTCCACAGATACGCAGTATTTT. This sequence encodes CASSLNGLAGGSTDTQYF.

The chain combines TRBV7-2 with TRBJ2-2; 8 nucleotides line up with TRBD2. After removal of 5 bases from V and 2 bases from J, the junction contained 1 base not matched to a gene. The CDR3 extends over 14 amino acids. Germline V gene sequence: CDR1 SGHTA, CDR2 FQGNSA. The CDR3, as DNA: TGTGCCAGCAGCACTAGCGGAAACACCGGGGAGCTGTTTTTT. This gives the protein CASSTSGNTGELFF. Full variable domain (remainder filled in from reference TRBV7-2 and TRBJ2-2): GAGVSQSPSNKVTEKGKDVELRCDPISGHTALYWYRQSLGQGLEFLIYFQGNSAPDKSGLPSDRFSAERTGGSVSTLTIQRTQQEDSAVYLCASSTSGNTGELFFGEGSRLTVL.

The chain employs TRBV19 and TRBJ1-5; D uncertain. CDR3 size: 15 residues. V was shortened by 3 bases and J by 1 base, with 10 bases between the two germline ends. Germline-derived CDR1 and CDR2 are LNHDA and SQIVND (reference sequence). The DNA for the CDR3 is TGTGCCAGTAGTATCATAGGACGGAGCAATCAGCCCCAGCATTTT. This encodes CASSIIGRSNQPQHF.

The CDR3 loop reads CASSRTSGSTGELFF. The CDR3 nucleotides are TGCGCCAGCAGCCGGACTAGCGGGAGCACCGGGGAGCTGTTTTTT. V usage is TRBV4-3 and J usage is TRBJ2-2; 13 nucleotides match TRBD2. CDR1 and CDR2 from the germline V gene are LGHNA and YSLEER. J lost 4 bases, V lost 4 bases, and 0 bases had no gene match. This CDR3 has 15 amino acids.